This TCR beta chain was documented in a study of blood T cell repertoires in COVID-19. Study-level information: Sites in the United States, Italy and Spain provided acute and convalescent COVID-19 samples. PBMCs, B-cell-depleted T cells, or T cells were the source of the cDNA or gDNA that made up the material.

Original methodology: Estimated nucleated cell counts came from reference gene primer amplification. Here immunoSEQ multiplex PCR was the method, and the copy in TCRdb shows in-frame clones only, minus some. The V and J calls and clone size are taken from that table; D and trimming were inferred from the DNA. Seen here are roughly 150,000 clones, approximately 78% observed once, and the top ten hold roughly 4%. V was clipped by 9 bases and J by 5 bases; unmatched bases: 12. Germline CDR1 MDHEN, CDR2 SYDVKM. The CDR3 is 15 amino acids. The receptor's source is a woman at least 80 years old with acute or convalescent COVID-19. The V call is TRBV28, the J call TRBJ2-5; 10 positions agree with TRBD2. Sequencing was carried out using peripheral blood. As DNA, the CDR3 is TGTGCCAGTTTACTAGCGGGAAGAAGAGGGGAGACCCAGTACTTC. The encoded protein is CASLLAGRRGETQYF. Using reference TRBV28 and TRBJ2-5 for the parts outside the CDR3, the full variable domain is DVKVTQSSRYLVKRTGEKVFLECVQDMDHENMFWYRQDPGLGLRLIYFSYDVKMKEKGDIPEGYSVSREKKERFSLILESASTNQTSMYLCASLLAGRRGETQYFGPGTRLLVL.